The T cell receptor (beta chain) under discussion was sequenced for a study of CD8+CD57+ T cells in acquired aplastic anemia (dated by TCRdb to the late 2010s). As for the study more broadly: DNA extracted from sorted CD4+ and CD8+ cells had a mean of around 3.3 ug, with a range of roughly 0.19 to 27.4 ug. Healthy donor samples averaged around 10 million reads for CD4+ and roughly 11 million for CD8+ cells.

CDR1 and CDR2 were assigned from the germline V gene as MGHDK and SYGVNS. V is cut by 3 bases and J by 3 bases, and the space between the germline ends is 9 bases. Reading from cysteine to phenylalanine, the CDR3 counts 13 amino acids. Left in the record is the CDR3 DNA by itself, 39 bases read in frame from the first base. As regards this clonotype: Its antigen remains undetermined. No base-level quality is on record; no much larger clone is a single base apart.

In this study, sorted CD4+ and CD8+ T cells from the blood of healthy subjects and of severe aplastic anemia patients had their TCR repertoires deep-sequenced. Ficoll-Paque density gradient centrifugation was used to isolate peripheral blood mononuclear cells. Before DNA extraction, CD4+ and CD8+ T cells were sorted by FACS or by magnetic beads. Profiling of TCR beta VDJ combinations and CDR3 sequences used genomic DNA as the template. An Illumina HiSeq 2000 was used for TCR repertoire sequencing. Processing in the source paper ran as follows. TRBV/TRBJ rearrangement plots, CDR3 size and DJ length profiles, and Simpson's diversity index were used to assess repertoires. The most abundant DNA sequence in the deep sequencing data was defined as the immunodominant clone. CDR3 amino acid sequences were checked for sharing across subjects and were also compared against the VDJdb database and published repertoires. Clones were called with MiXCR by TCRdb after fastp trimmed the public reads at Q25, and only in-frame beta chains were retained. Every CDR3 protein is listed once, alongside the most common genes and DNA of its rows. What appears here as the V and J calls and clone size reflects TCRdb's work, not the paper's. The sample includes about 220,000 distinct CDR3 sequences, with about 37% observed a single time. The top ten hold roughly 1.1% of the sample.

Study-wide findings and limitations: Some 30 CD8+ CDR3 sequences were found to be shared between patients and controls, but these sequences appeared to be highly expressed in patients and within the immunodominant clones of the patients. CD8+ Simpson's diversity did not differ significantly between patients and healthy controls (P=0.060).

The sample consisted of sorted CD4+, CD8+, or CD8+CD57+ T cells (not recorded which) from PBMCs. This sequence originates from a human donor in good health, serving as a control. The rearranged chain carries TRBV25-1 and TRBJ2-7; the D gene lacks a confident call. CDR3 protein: CASSDTSFYEQYF. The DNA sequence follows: TGTGCCAGCAGTGACACGAGCTTCTACGAGCAGTACTTC.